Following are 22 T cell receptor beta chains from one sample sequenced in a study of OX40 agonist ivuxolimab in advanced cancers. The assay was immunoSEQ multiplex PCR, and TCRdb's table has in-frame clones only and misses some. Here the sample spans tens of thousands of clones, around 87% being singletons. Sequencing used CD4+ or CD8+ T cells sorted from blood, obtained in a trial of the OX40 agonist ivuxolimab. All receptors derive from an adult with an advanced solid tumor such as melanoma, head and neck, liver or kidney cancer.

CDR3 sequence reads: CASSLPSGGRQETQYF. CDR3 nucleotides: TGTGCCAGCAGCTTGCCTAGCGGGGGAAGACAAGAGACCCAGTACTTC. The chain combines TRBV5-4 with TRBJ2-5; 10 bases match TRBD2. V dropped 1 base and J dropped 2; count of bases not matched to a gene: 5. The length of the CDR3 is 16 residues. Per germline, CDR1 SGHNT and CDR2 YYREEE (reference sequence).

This chain links TRBV5-6 with TRBJ2-5; D possibly matches TRBD1 or TRBD2 (5 bases each). There are 14 residues in the CDR3. Deletions cut 2 bases from V and 4 bases from J, with 12 bases between. Per germline, CDR1 SGHDT and CDR2 YYEEEE. CDR3 DNA: TGTGCCAGCAGCTTATCGGCGAGGGGAGAGACCCAGTACTTC. Amino acid sequence: CASSLSARGETQYF. Full variable domain (missing parts from reference TRBV5-6 and TRBJ2-5): DAGVTQSPTHLIKTRGQQVTLRCSPKSGHDTVSWYQQALGQGPQFIFQYYEEEERQRGNFPDRFSGHQFPNYSSELNVNALLLGDSALYLCASSLSARGETQYFGPGTRLLVL.

The CDR3 reads CASSTTQGQEQFF. Here the CDR3 DNA reads TGTGCCAGCAGCACGACCCAGGGGCAGGAGCAGTTCTTC. This chain joins TRBV7-3 and TRBJ2-1; D may be TRBD1 (6 bases). CDR3 size: 13 residues. Looked up from germline, CDR1 is SGHTA and CDR2 is FQGTGA. Trimming took 5 bases from V and 10 from J, leaving 15 bases between them.

The CDR3 sequence: CASNGVTGELFF. CDR3 DNA: TGTGCCAGCAATGGGGTGACCGGGGAGCTGTTTTTT. The chain combines TRBV2 with TRBJ2-2; D is uncertain. The germline V gene encodes CDR1 SNHLY and CDR2 FYNNEI. This CDR3 region has 12 residues. V lost 7 bases to trimming and J lost 5 bases, with 8 bases between them. The whole variable domain, filled in from reference TRBV2 and TRBJ2-2, reads EPEVTQTPSHQVTQMGQEVILRCVPISNHLYFYWYRQILGQKVEFLVSFYNNEISEKSEIFDDQFSVERPDGSNFTLKIRSTKLEDSAMYFCASNGVTGELFFGEGSRLTVL.

The rearrangement joins TRBV2 to TRBJ1-1; no clear D gene. The germline CDR1 and CDR2 sequences are SNHLY and FYNNEI. The V end lost 6 bases, the J end lost 6 bases, and 11 bases lay between the germline ends. The CDR3 totals 12 residues. This CDR3 reads CASRGTGSEAFF. The CDR3 nucleotides are TGTGCCAGCAGAGGAACTGGATCTGAAGCTTTCTTT. Full variable domain (outside the CDR3, taken from reference TRBV2 and TRBJ1-1): EPEVTQTPSHQVTQMGQEVILRCVPISNHLYFYWYRQILGQKVEFLVSFYNNEISEKSEIFDDQFSVERPDGSNFTLKIRSTKLEDSAMYFCASRGTGSEAFFGQGTRLTVV.

The genes are TRBV16 and TRBJ1-5, with D perhaps TRBD1 (5 bases). V lost 4 bases to trimming and J lost 3 bases, with 10 bases between them. Germline V gives CDR1 KGHSY, CDR2 FQNENV. The CDR3 runs to 14 residues. CDR3 nucleotide sequence: TGTGCCAGCAGCCCGCAGGGATTCAATCAGCCCCAGCATTTT. Its translation is CASSPQGFNQPQHF.

This chain uses TRBV6-5 with TRBJ1-1, with 8 bases lining up with TRBD1. The V and J ends lost 2 bases and 14 bases, in that order; junction bases with no gene match: 13. This CDR3 contains 14 residues. The germline CDR1 and CDR2 sequences are MNHEY and SVGAGI. CDR3 amino acids: CASSYERRTGSPFF. The CDR3 bases are TGTGCCAGCAGTTACGAGCGGAGGACAGGGTCTCCCTTCTTT.

This chain uses TRBV9 with TRBJ2-7; 12 nucleotides align to TRBD1. The V and J ends lost 5 bases and 0 bases, in that order; junction bases with no gene match: 15. CDR3 length: 19 residues. CDR1 and CDR2 (germline): SGDLS, YYNGEE. In DNA, the CDR3 is TGTGCCAGCAGTCGCGCCGGGACAGGGGGCAAGAAGGGCTCCTACGAGCAGTACTTC. It encodes CASSRAGTGGKKGSYEQYF.

V usage is TRBV11-2 and J usage is TRBJ1-1; TRBD1 is a possible D gene (5 bases). V lost 2 bases and J lost 0, with 7 bases in between. This CDR3 contains 14 residues. CDR1 is SGHAT, CDR2 FQNNGV, per germline. The CDR3 loop reads CASSLNRLNTEAFF. The CDR3 DNA sequence: TGTGCCAGCAGCTTAAACAGGCTGAACACTGAAGCTTTCTTT. Based on the CDR3 plus reference TRBV11-2 and TRBJ1-1, the full variable domain is EAGVAQSPRYKIIEKRQSVAFWCNPISGHATLYWYQQILGQGPKLLIQFQNNGVVDDSQLPKDRFSAERLKGVDSTLKIQPAKLEDSAVYLCASSLNRLNTEAFFGQGTRLTVV.

V is TRBV25-1 and J is TRBJ2-3, with D unresolved. V lost 3 bases, J lost 10 bases, and 14 bases lay in between. The CDR3 is 13 amino acids. Germline V gene sequence: CDR1 MGHDK, CDR2 SYGVNS. The chain's CDR3 is CASSDPVWDAQYF. The CDR3 DNA reads as TGTGCCAGCAGTGATCCCGTCTGGGATGCGCAGTATTTT.

This sequence joins TRBV28 and TRBJ2-5, with TRBD1 matching over 9 bases. With 2 bases clipped from V and 5 bases from J, the junction kept 9 bases outside the gene matches. Germline loops: CDR1 MDHEN, CDR2 SYDVKM. The CDR3 runs to 16 residues. The CDR3 DNA reads TGTGCCAGCAGTTTAGTCGGGACAGGGACGTTCGAGACCCAGTACTTC. The encoded protein is CASSLVGTGTFETQYF.

The rearrangement uses TRBV25-1 and TRBJ1-1; D not resolved. The germline V gene has CDR1 MGHDK and CDR2 SYGVNS. The V end lost 2 bases, the J end lost 8 bases, and 6 bases lay between the germline ends. The CDR3 consists of 11 residues. In DNA, the CDR3 is TGTGCCAGCAGTGAAGCCAGAGAAGCTTTCTTT. Amino acids: CASSEAREAFF. Supplemented by reference TRBV25-1 and TRBJ1-1, the full variable domain reads EADIYQTPRYLVIGTGKKITLECSQTMGHDKMYWYQQDPGMELHLIHYSYGVNSTEKGDLSSESTVSRIRTEHFPLTLESARPSHTSQYLCASSEAREAFFGQGTRLTVV.

The chain links TRBV7-2 to TRBJ2-5; possibly TRBD2 for D (5 bases). There are 14 residues in the CDR3. Germline V gives CDR1 SGHTA, CDR2 FQGNSA. Trimming stripped 2 bases from V and 5 bases from J, with 12 bases between. CDR3 amino acids: CASSLNSGSETQYF. The DNA for the CDR3 is TGTGCCAGCAGCTTAAACTCGGGGTCGGAGACCCAGTACTTC.

This clone qualifies as medium-sized (0.01 to 0.1%). The chain couples TRBV5-1 to TRBJ1-1; 7 bases line up with TRBD1. The V gene's germline CDR1 is SGHRS and CDR2 YFSETQ. The CDR3 sequence is 14 residues long. The ends lost 6 bases at V and 5 bases at J; junction bases unmatched: 10. Here the CDR3 reads CASTIEQGRTEAFF. CDR3 in DNA: TGCGCCAGCACCATAGAACAGGGGAGGACTGAAGCTTTCTTT.

The genes are TRBV7-3 and TRBJ2-1; D perhaps matches TRBD2 (6 bases). The V end was cut by 5 bases, the J end by 0 bases, with 14 bases between. The V gene's germline CDR1 is SGHTA and CDR2 FQGTGA. The CDR3 spans 16 residues. The CDR3 nucleotides read TGTGCCAGCAGCCCGGGACTCCCCTACTCCTACAATGAGCAGTTCTTC. Its translation: CASSPGLPYSYNEQFF. Supplemented by reference TRBV7-3 and TRBJ2-1, the full variable domain reads GAGVSQTPSNKVTEKGKYVELRCDPISGHTALYWYRQSLGQGPEFLIYFQGTGAADDSGLPNDRFFAVRPEGSVSTLKIQRTERGDSAVYLCASSPGLPYSYNEQFFGPGTRLTVL.

CDR3 amino acids: CASSMGGGRYEQYV. As DNA, the CDR3 is TGTGCCAGCTCCATGGGGGGGGGCAGATACGAGCAGTACGTC. J is TRBJ2-7 and V is TRBV18; D perhaps matches TRBD2 (7 bases). The V gene lost 6 bases and the J gene lost 4 bases, with 16 bases spanning the gap. CDR3 length: 14 amino acids. Germline V gene data show CDR1 as KGHSH and CDR2 as LQKENI.

V gene TRBV7-2 combines with J gene TRBJ2-3, with 11 bases fitting TRBD2. This CDR3 has 18 amino acids. Germline lookup yields CDR1 SGHTA and CDR2 FQGNSA. V lost 5 bases to trimming and J lost 0 bases; unmatched junction nucleotides: 10. DNA of the CDR3: TGTGCCAGCAGCACAACTAGCGGGGGATCCCTGAGCACAGATACGCAGTATTTT. This encodes CASSTTSGGSLSTDTQYF.

This clone was picked up one time. The chain links TRBV11-1 to TRBJ2-1; 10 positions match TRBD2. From germline, CDR1 is SGHAT and CDR2 FQDESV (reference sequence). CDR3 length equals 15 residues. V was pared by 8 bases and J by 6 bases, with 10 bases of the junction left unmatched. CDR3 coding DNA: TGTGCCAGCCGGGTTCGAGCGGGGGGGCGCAATGAGCAGTTCTTC. This gives the protein CASRVRAGGRNEQFF.

This clone was found a few times. The chain couples TRBV5-1 to TRBJ2-3, with D possibly called TRBD1 or TRBD2 (5 bases each). Trimming cost V 0 bases and J 4 bases, with 12 bases left between them. Germline V gene sequence: CDR1 SGHRS, CDR2 YFSETQ. The CDR3 has 15 amino acids. CDR3 nucleotide sequence: TGCGCCAGCAGCTTGGTGGCAGGGAGCGCAGATACGCAGTATTTT. This translates into CASSLVAGSADTQYF.

This clone is deemed medium-sized. The chain carries TRBV6-6 and TRBJ2-7; 7 bases fit TRBD1. The germline gives CDR1 MNHNY, CDR2 SVGAGI (reference sequence). J was trimmed by 2 bases and V by 5 bases; bases with no gene match: 9. CDR3 length: 15 amino acids. The CDR3 DNA follows: TGTGCCAGCAGTACCCTTGAAGGGGGCACCTACGAGCAGTACTTC. Residues: CASSTLEGGTYEQYF.

The CDR3 loop reads CSVQTGVNEQFF. CDR3 sequence (DNA): TGCAGCGTTCAGACAGGGGTCAATGAGCAGTTCTTC. V and J are TRBV29-1 and TRBJ2-1; 8 bases map to TRBD1. CDR1 SQVTM and CDR2 ANQGSEA come from the germline V gene. The V gene end was trimmed by 5 bases and the J gene end by 6 bases; junction bases not matched to a gene: 3. This CDR3 is built from 12 residues.

This clone appeared once. The chain couples TRBV6-1 to TRBJ2-3, with D tentatively TRBD1 (6 bases). V was trimmed by 2 bases and J by 4 bases, leaving 16 bases between them. Per germline, CDR1 MNHNS and CDR2 SASEGT. The CDR3 totals 16 residues. This chain's CDR3 is CASSEFYRAPPDTQYF. CDR3 in DNA: TGTGCCAGCAGTGAATTTTACAGGGCCCCTCCAGATACGCAGTATTTT.